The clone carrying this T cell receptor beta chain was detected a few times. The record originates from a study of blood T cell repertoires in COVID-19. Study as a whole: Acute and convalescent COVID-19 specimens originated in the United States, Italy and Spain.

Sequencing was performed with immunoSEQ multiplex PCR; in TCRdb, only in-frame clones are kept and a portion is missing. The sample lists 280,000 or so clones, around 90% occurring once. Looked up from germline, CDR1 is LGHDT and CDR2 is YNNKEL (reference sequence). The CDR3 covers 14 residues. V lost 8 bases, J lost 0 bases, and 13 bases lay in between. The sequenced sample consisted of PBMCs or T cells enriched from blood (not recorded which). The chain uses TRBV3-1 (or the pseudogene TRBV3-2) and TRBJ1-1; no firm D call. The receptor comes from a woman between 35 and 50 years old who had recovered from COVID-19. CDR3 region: CASGESDMNTEAFF. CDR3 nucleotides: TGTGCCAGCGGGGAGTCAGACATGAACACTGAAGCTTTCTTT.